The clone carrying this T cell receptor beta chain was seen a handful of times. The germline V gene encodes CDR1 SGDLS and CDR2 YYNGEE. V was shortened by 0 bases and J by 4 bases, with 10 bases between the two germline ends. There are 14 residues in the CDR3. The data originate from a study of blood T cell repertoires in COVID-19. The protocol was immunoSEQ multiplex PCR, while the TCRdb copy is restricted to in-frame clones and leaves out a portion. This sample has around 100,000 clones, with over 75% found just once. The sequencing sample was made of peripheral blood. The chain joins TRBV9 to TRBJ1-2; no clear D. The receptor was isolated from an older woman with acute or convalescent COVID-19. CDR3 bases: TGTGCCAGCAGCGTAGCAGACTCCTCCTATGGCTACACCTTC. Amino acid sequence: CASSVADSSYGYTF.